This T cell receptor beta chain was found in a study of vaccination effects on CD4 cells after COVID-19 (dated by TCRdb to between 2021 and 2024). A note on the overall study: Participants received two doses of either the BNT162b2 or the mRNA-1273 mRNA SARS-CoV-2 vaccine. SARS-CoV-2 spike-specific CD4+ TCR repertoires from before and after mRNA vaccination were compared in COVID-19 convalescent patients and in infection-naive vaccine recipients. Altogether, roughly 10 COVID-19 convalescent patients and a few SARS-CoV-2-naive healthy vaccine recipients made up the full study. The Oncomine TCR Beta short-read assay on an Illumina iSeq 100 was used to sequence cultures from other donors in the study. General findings and caveats noted by the study authors: Among healthy vaccine recipients, nearly all vaccine-induced clones were SARS-CoV-2 mono-reactive, and only 1 of 255 was cross-reactive with common cold coronaviruses. Marked clonal contraction was observed in both infection-induced and vaccine-induced clones at late post-vaccination timepoints, consistent with waning T cell responses. The study was limited by a small number of convalescent patients and lacked early post-infection timepoints.

Preparation of the library involved the immunoSEQ multiplex PCR assay. DNA from the cultured, isolated CD4+ T cells was subjected to TCR beta CDR3 sequencing. The authors' analysis ran thus. Non-productive TCR sequences were discarded, and reads were trimmed to the CDR3 region, with only CDR3s of 7 or more amino acids retained. Antigen-specific clonotypes were identified with the MANAFEST web app by comparing expansion in peptide wells against reference cultures. Positive clones required FDR<0.05 expansion versus reference and all other wells, odds ratio above 5, and frequency above 0.1% in two replicate wells. Cross-reactive clonotypes were defined as significantly expanded in SARS-CoV-2 spike wells and in at least one common cold coronavirus spike condition. Using the stringdist R package, CDR3 similarity was measured by Levenshtein distance, and unrooted trees were constructed with ape in R 3.6.1. TCRdb provides this immuneACCESS table in a form limited to in-frame rearrangements. Some clones are lacking; in checked studies, under half of them reflect an unresolved V gene, and why the rest are absent is not known. V and J calls and clone size are given by that table; D and trimming were obtained from the DNA. Recorded for this sample are fewer than 70,000 clones; roughly 80% of them occurred a single time. The top ten clonotypes cover 12% of the sample.

Regarding this clone: Its binding antigen is unknown. One end of the junction is discordant with germline, which a read error may explain.

Including the terminal cysteine and phenylalanine, the CDR3 comprises 13 residues. Only CDR3 DNA remains: 39 bases, in frame from the first base. CDR1 ENHRY and CDR2 SYGVKD are derived from the germline V gene. To identify antigen-specific CD4+ T cell clonotypes by their expansion, the ViraFEST assay first stimulated PBMC with viral peptide pools and then applied TCR sequencing. After approximately eleven days of culture, CD4+ T cells were isolated with the EasySep CD4+ T cell isolation kit. None of the healthy vaccine recipients had a prior SARS-CoV-2 infection, which was confirmed by nucleocapsid antibody tests that came back negative both before and after vaccination. A few million PBMC per well were cultured with about 10 ug/ml peptides in IMDM containing around 5.3% human AB serum, around 9.7 IU/ml IL-2 and gentamicin. On days 3 and 7, half of the culture medium was replaced with fresh IL-2-containing medium. Unless noted otherwise, every peptide stimulation condition was grown in triplicate wells. Using Ficoll-Paque Plus gradient centrifugation, PBMC were separated from whole blood and then either used fresh or cryopreserved at -140C. Overlapping peptide pools spanned the spike proteins of SARS-CoV-2 and the common cold coronaviruses HCoV-NL63, HCoV-OC43 and HCoV-229E. Genomic DNA was extracted from cultured CD4+ T cells with the QIAamp micro DNA kit.

This chain joins TRBV10-3 to TRBJ2-1; no D gene call is confident. The receptor's source is a human donor who received a COVID-19 vaccine. Sequenced material: CD4+ T cells from PBMCs cultured with SARS-CoV-2 spike peptides, taken before COVID-19 vaccination. This specimen's cell subset or site label, interpreted: SARS-CoV-2 spike overlapping peptide pool stimulation. Here the CDR3 is given as CAITTNSNNEQFF. The DNA sequence is TGTGCCATCACCACAAACTCCAACAATGAGCAGTTCTTC.